This T cell receptor (beta chain) was obtained from a study of vaccination and CD4 T cells after COVID-19. About this clonotype itself: Its antigen is as yet unknown.

This CDR3 has 15 residues. Germline V gene data show CDR1 as LNHDA and CDR2 as SQIVND (reference sequence). Trimming removed 5 bases from V and 2 bases from J, with 13 bases in between. Treatment defined: approximately nine-day PBMC culture with coronavirus spike peptide pools or control peptides (ViraFEST assay). Oncomine TCR Beta short-read sequencing was applied to DNA from cultured CD4+ T cells. Each CDR3 protein is one row after TCRdb ran MiXCR on the PCR reads. This table has under 30,000 distinct CDR3 sequences, around 70% appearing once. The chain combines TRBV19 with TRBJ1-5; D not certain. The origin of this receptor is a human donor who received a COVID-19 vaccine. The material sequenced was CD4+ T cells from blood, cultured in vitro, taken after SARS-CoV-2 vaccination. CDR3 amino acids: CASSPPPVGNQPQHF. CDR3 sequence (DNA): TGTGCCAGTAGTCCCCCCCCGGTAGGCAATCAGCCCCAGCATTTT.